The rows below give T cell receptor beta chains drawn from one sample of a study of T-cell memory formation after mild COVID-19. Each CDR3 protein gets one entry after TCRdb re-called the 5' RACE reads with MiXCR. The sample lists 240,000 or so distinct CDR3 sequences; approximately 9% were seen once. Source material: PBMCs or a T cell subset sorted from them (not recorded which). These receptors all come from a man between 18 and 29 years old who had mild COVID-19 (a few samples of this study predate the infection). Cell type and time point are not known. Each CDR3 is given with its conserved first and last residue. The D gene is left open where the match is weak. Only part of the rows carry a size: once, few, many, or a class if the clone is expanded.

j_gene	v_gene	d_gene	abundance	CDR3nt	CDR3aa
TRBJ1-1	TRBV6-1	-	-	TGTGCCAGCAGTGGATCCTTCTCGGGCAGTTTAGGCACTGAAGCTTTCTTT	CASSGSFSGSLGTEAFF
TRBJ2-1	TRBV6-1	-	many	TGTGCCAGCAGTCAAGACACTGACTACAATGAGCAGTTCTTC	CASSQDTDYNEQFF
TRBJ2-1	TRBV6-2/TRBV6-3	-	-	TGTGCCAGCAGGTCGACAGGGAGGAGGGGGGGGAGTAATGAGCAGTTCTTC	CASRSTGRRGGSNEQFF
TRBJ1-1	TRBV5-5	-	few	TGTGCCAGCAGCTCGAGTCCTCGGGGAAACGCTGAAGCTTTCTTT	CASSSSPRGNAEAFF
TRBJ2-7	TRBV6-2/TRBV6-3	TRBD1	many	TGTGCCAGCAGTTACCAGGGGGAGAGCTCCTACGAGCAGTACTTC	CASSYQGESSYEQYF
TRBJ1-5	TRBV4-1	TRBD1	few	TGCGCCAGCAGCCAAGATCGACAGGGAGGTTTCGATCAGCCCCAGCATTTT	CASSQDRQGGFDQPQHF
TRBJ1-1	TRBV18	-	-	TGTGCCAGCTCCCAACAAGGCTCTAACACTGAAGCTTTCTTT	CASSQQGSNTEAFF
TRBJ1-5	TRBV6-5	-	few	TGTGCCAGCAGTTCCACGGGGGATAGCAATCAGCCCCAGCATTTT	CASSSTGDSNQPQHF
TRBJ2-4	TRBV6-2/TRBV6-3	-	few	TGTGCCAGCAGTTACCCCCTTTGGAACATTCAGTACTTC	CASSYPLWNIQYF
TRBJ1-4	TRBV7-9	-	few	TGTGCCAGCAGCTTAACCCGACAGGCCCGACCAACTAATGAAAAACTGTTTTTT	CASSLTRQARPTNEKLFF
TRBJ1-3	TRBV12-3/TRBV12-4	TRBD1	-	TGTGCCAGCAGTGGCACAGGGGATAACACCATATATTTT	CASSGTGDNTIYF
TRBJ2-4	TRBV7-8	-	-	TGTGCCAGCAGCTTAGGGGGGGATCCCATTCAGTACTTC	CASSLGGDPIQYF
TRBJ2-3	TRBV9	-	-	TGTGCCAGCAGCGTAGGCGGGGTGCGTTTAACCACAGATACGCAGTATTTT	CASSVGGVRLTTDTQYF
TRBJ2-3	TRBV20-1	TRBD1	few	TGCAGTGCTAGATCACTCCCGGGACAGGGGTCAGATACGCAGTATTTT	CSARSLPGQGSDTQYF
TRBJ2-7	TRBV6-5	-	many	TGTGCCAGCAGTTACTCGACTCGCTTCGAGCAGTACTTC	CASSYSTRFEQYF
TRBJ2-5	TRBV19	TRBD2	many	TGTGCCAGTAGTATGGATCCCGGACTAGCGGGGGGGCCGCTCCAAGAGACCCAGTACTTC	CASSMDPGLAGGPLQETQYF